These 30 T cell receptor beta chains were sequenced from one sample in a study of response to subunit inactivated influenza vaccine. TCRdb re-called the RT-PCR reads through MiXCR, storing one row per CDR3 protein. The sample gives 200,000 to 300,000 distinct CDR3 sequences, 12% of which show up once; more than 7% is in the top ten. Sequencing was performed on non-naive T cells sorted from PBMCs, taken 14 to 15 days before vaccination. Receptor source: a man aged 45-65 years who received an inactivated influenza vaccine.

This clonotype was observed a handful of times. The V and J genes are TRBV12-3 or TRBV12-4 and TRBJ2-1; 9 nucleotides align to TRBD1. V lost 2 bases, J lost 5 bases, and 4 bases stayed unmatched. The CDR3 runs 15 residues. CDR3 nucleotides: TGTGCCAGCAGTTTAACAGGGGGCTTCGACAATGAGCAGTTCTTC. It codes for CASSLTGGFDNEQFF.

The chain's CDR3 is CASSSGQSLYNEQFF. Here the CDR3 DNA reads TGCGCCAGCAGCTCCGGACAGTCCCTCTACAATGAGCAGTTCTTC. The rearrangement links TRBV5-1 to TRBJ2-1; D possibly corresponds to TRBD1 (6 bases). This CDR3 is 15 amino acids long. Germline V gene sequence: CDR1 SGHRS, CDR2 YFSETQ. The ends were cut back, 3 bases at V and 3 bases at J, with 13 bases in the middle. Full variable domain (rest looked up from reference TRBV5-1 and TRBJ2-1): KAGVTQTPRYLIKTRGQQVTLSCSPISGHRSVSWYQQTPGQGLQFLFEYFSETQRNKGNFPGRFSGRQFSNSRSEMNVSTLELGDSALYLCASSSGQSLYNEQFFGPGTRLTVL.

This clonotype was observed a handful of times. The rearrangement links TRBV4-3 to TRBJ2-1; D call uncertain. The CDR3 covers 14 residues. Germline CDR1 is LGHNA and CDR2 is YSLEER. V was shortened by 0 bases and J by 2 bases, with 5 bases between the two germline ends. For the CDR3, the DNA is TGCGCCAGCAGCCAAGATCTAACCTACAATGAGCAGTTCTTC. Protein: CASSQDLTYNEQFF.

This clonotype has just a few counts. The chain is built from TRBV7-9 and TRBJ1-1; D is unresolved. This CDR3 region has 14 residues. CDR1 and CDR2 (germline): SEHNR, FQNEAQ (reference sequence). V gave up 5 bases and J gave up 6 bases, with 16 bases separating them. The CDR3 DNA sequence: TGTGCCAGCAGCCCCCAACCCGCGAGGTCTGAAGCTTTCTTT. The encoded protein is CASSPQPARSEAFF.

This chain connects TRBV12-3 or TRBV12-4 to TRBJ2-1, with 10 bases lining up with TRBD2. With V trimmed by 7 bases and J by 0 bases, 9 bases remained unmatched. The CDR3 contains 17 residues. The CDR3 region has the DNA TGTGCCAGCACCCCAGGGAGCGGGGGGGGCTCCTACAATGAGCAGTTCTTC. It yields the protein CASTPGSGGGSYNEQFF.

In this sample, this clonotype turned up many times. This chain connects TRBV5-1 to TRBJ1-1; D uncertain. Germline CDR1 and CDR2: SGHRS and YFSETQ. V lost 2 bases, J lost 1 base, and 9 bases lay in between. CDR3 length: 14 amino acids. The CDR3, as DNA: TGCGCCAGCAGCTTTCGGGCCCCGAACACTGAAGCTTTCTTT. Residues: CASSFRAPNTEAFF.

CDR3 DNA: TGCGCCAGCACACCGGGGGACCCCCAGGAGACCCAGTACTTC. Amino acids: CASTPGDPQETQYF. This chain joins TRBV5-1 and TRBJ2-5, with a possible D match to TRBD2 (6 bases). This CDR3 region has 14 residues. In germline, CDR1 is SGHRS, CDR2 YFSETQ. V was cut by 6 bases and J by 5 bases, with 17 bases left in between.

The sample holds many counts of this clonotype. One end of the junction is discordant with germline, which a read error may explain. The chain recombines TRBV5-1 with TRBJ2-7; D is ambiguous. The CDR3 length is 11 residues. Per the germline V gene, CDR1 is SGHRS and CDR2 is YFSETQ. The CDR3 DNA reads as TGTGCCAGCAGTCTAAACTACGAGCAGTACTTC. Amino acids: CASSLNYEQYF.

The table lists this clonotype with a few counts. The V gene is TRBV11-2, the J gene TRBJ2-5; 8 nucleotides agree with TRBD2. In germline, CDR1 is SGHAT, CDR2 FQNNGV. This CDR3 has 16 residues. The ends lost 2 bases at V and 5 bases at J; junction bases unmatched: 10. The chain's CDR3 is CASSLQLAAPSETQYF. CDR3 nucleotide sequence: TGTGCCAGCAGCTTACAACTAGCGGCTCCAAGTGAGACCCAGTACTTC.

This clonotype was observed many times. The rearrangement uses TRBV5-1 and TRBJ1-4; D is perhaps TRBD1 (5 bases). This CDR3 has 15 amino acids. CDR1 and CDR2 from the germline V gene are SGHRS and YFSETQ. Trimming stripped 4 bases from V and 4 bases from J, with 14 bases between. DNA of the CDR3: TGCGCCAGCAGCGGCGACAGCGCCAGTAATGAAAAACTGTTTTTT. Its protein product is CASSGDSASNEKLFF.

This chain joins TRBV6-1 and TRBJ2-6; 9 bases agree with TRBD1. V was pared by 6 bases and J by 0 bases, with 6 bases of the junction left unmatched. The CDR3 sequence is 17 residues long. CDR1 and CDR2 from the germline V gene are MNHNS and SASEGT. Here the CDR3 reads CASRRDRASSGANVLTF. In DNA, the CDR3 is TGTGCCAGCAGGAGGGACAGGGCGTCCTCTGGGGCCAACGTCCTGACTTTC.

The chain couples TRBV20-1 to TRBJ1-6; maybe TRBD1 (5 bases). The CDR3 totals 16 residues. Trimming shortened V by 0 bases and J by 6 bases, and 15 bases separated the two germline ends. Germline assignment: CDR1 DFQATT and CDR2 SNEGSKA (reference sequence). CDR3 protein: CSAREGNAGLNSPLHF. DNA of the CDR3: TGCAGTGCTAGAGAAGGGAATGCAGGGCTTAATTCACCCCTCCACTTT.

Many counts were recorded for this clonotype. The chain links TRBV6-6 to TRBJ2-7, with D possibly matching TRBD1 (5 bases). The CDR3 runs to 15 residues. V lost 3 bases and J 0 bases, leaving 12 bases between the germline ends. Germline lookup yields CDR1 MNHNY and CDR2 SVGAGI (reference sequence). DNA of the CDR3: TGTGCCAGCAGTTATGGGGCAGGTTTCTCCTACGAGCAGTACTTC. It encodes CASSYGAGFSYEQYF.

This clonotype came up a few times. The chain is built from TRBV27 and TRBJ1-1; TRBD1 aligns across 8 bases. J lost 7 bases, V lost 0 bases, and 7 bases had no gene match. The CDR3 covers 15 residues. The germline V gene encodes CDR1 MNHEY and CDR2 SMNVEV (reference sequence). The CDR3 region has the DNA TGTGCCAGCAGTTTATCTATTCAGGGGGCGAGTGAAGCTTTCTTT. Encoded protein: CASSLSIQGASEAFF.

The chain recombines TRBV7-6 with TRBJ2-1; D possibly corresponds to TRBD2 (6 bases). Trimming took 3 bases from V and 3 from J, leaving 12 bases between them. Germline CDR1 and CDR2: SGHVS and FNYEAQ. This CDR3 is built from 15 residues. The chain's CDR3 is CASSFSGVNYNEQFF. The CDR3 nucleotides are TGTGCCAGCAGCTTTTCGGGGGTAAACTACAATGAGCAGTTCTTC.

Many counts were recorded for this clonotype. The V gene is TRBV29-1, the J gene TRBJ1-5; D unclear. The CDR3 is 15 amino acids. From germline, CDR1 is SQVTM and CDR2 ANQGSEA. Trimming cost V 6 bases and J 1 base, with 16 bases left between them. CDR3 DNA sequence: TGCAGCGTCGCATTCTCCAGTACAAGCAATCAGCCCCAGCATTTT. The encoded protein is CSVAFSSTSNQPQHF.

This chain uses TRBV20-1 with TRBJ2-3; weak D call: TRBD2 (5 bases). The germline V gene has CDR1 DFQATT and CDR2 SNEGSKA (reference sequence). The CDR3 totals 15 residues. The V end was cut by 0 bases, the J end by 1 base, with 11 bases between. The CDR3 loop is CSARDTGRGTDTQYF. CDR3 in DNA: TGCAGTGCTAGAGATACGGGAAGGGGCACAGATACGCAGTATTTT.

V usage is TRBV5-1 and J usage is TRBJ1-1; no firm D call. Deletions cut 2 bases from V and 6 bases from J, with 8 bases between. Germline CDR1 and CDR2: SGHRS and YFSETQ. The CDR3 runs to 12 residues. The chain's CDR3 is CASSLDFAEAFF. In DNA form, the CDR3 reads TGCGCCAGCAGCTTAGATTTCGCTGAAGCTTTCTTT.

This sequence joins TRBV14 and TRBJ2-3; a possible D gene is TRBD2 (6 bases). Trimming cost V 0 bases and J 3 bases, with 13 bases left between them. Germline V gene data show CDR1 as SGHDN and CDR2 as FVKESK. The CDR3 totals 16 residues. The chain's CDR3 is CASSQDSGLTTDTQYF. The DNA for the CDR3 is TGTGCCAGCAGCCAAGATTCGGGACTCACGACAGATACGCAGTATTTT.

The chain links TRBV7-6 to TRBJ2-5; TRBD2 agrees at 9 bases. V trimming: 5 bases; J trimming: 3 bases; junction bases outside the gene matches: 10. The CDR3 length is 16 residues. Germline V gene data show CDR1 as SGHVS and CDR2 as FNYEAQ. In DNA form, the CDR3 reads TGTGCCAGCAGCCTGAGACCGGGACTAGCAGAAGAGACCCAGTACTTC. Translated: CASSLRPGLAEETQYF.

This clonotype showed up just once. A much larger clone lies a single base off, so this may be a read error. Written as DNA, the CDR3 is TGTGCCAGCAGCCCAGACAGGGCCGGCATCGGGGAGCTGTTTTTT. Protein sequence: CASSPDRAGIGELFF. The chain carries TRBV7-3 and TRBJ2-2, with TRBD1 matching 7 bases. The CDR3 spans 15 residues. With V trimmed by 5 bases and J by 7 bases, 10 bases remained unmatched. The germline V gene has CDR1 SGHTA and CDR2 FQGTGA.

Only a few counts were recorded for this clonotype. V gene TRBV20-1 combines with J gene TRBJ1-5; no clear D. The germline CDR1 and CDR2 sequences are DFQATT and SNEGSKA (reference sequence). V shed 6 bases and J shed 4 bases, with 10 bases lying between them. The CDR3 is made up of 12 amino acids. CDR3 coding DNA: TGCAGTGCCAACAGTGGAAATCAGCCCCAGCATTTT. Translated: CSANSGNQPQHF.

The CDR3 DNA follows: TGCAGTGCTACGCCTCCCCTTCCACTGTCAGATACGCAGTATTTT. This gives the protein CSATPPLPLSDTQYF. This rearrangement joins TRBV20-1 to TRBJ2-3, with D hard to call. The CDR3 contains 15 residues. V lost 4 bases and J 4 bases, leaving 18 bases between the germline ends. Germline CDR1 is DFQATT and CDR2 is SNEGSKA (reference sequence).

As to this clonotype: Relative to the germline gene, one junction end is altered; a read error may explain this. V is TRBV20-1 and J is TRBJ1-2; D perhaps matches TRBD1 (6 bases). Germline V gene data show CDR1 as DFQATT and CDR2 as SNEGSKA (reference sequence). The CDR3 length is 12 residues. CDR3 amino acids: CSAREGGKAHHF. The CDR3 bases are TGCAGTGCTAGAGAAGGGGGAAAGGCCCACCACTTC.

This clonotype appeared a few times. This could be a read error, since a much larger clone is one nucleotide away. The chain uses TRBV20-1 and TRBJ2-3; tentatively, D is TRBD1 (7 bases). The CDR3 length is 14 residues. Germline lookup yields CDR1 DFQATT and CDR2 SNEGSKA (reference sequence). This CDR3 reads CSAGGGQVTHTQYF. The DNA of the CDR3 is TGCAGTGCTGGGGGAGGACAGGTCACACATACGCAGTATTTT.

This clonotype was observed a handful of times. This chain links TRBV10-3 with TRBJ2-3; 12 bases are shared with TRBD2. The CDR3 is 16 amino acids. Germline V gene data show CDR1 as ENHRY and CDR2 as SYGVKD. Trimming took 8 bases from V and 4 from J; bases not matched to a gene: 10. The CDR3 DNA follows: TGTGCCATCGGGTCGACTAGCGGGGGAAAGGCAGATACGCAGTATTTT. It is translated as CAIGSTSGGKADTQYF.

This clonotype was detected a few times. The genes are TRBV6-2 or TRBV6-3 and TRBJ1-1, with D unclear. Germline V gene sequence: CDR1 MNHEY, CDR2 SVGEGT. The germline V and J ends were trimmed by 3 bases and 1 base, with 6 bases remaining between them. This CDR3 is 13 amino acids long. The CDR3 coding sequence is TGTGCCAGCAGTTATTATGCGAACACTGAAGCTTTCTTT. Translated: CASSYYANTEAFF.

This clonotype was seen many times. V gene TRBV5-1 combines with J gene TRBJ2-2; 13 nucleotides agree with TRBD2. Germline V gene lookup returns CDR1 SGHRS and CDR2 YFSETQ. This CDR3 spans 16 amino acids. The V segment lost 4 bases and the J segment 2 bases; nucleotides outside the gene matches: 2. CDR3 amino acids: CASSAGLAGNTGELFF. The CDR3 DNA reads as TGCGCCAGCAGCGCGGGACTAGCGGGAAACACCGGGGAGCTGTTTTTT. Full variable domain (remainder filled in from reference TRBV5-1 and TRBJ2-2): KAGVTQTPRYLIKTRGQQVTLSCSPISGHRSVSWYQQTPGQGLQFLFEYFSETQRNKGNFPGRFSGRQFSNSRSEMNVSTLELGDSALYLCASSAGLAGNTGELFFGEGSRLTVL.

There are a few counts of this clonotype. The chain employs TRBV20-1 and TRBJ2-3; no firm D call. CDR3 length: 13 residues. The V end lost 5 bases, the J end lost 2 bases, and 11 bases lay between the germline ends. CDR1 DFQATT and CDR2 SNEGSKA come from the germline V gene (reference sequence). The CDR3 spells CSAPDGYTDTQYF. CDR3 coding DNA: TGCAGTGCTCCGGACGGATACACAGATACGCAGTATTTT.

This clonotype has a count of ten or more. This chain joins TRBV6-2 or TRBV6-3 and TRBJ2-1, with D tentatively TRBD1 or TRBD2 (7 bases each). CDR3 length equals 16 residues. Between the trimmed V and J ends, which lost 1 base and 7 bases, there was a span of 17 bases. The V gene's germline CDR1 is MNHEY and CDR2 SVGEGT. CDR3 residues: CASSYWGGTGENEQFF. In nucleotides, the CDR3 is TGTGCCAGCAGTTACTGGGGGGGAACAGGGGAGAATGAGCAGTTCTTC.